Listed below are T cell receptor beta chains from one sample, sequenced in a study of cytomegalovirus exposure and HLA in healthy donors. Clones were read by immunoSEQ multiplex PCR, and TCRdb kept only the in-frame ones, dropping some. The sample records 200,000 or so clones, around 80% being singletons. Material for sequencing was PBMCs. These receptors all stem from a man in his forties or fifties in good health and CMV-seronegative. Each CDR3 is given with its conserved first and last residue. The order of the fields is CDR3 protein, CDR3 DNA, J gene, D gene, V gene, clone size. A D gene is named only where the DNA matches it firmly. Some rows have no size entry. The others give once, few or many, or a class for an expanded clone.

CASRRSQGSPLHF TGTGCCAGCAGAAGAAGTCAGGGCTCACCCCTCCACTTT TRBJ1-6 - TRBV9 once
CASSLDPGQGAGKLFF TGTGCCAGCAGCTTAGACCCGGGACAGGGGGCCGGAAAACTGTTTTTT TRBJ1-4 TRBD1 TRBV7-8 -
CSSSTYQGVANEKLFF TGTTCCAGCAGCACCTACCAGGGGGTAGCTAATGAAAAACTGTTTTTT TRBJ1-4 TRBD1 TRBV7-9 few
CASSLSDRDEQYF TGTGCCAGCAGTTTATCGGACAGGGACGAGCAGTACTTC TRBJ2-7 TRBD1 TRBV27 -
CASSEAKWVLAGDGETQYF TGTGCCAGCAGTGAAGCGAAATGGGTTCTAGCGGGGGATGGGGAGACCCAGTACTTC TRBJ2-5 TRBD2 TRBV6-1 -
CASREDRALFGYTF TGTGCCAGCAGAGAGGACAGGGCTCTCTTCGGCTACACCTTC TRBJ1-2 TRBD1 TRBV2 -
CASRRPGTGELFF TGTGCCAGCAGGCGCCCAGGCACCGGGGAGCTGTTTTTT TRBJ2-2 - TRBV27 once
CASSAPGDQETQYF TGTGCCAGCAGCGCCCCGGGTGACCAAGAGACCCAGTACTTC TRBJ2-5 - TRBV7-3 -
CAWASGRYEQYF TGTGCCTGGGCTAGCGGGAGGTACGAGCAGTACTTC TRBJ2-7 TRBD2 TRBV30 -
CASSFEGTREQYF TGTGCCAGCAGCTTCGAGGGAACACGCGAGCAGTACTTC TRBJ2-7 - TRBV5-4 -
CASSSPGGTTQYF TGTGCCAGCAGTTCCCCGGGGGGAACAACGCAGTATTTT TRBJ2-3 TRBD2 TRBV7-8 -
CASRRTGGAWGAGYTF TGTGCCAGCAGAAGGACAGGGGGCGCGTGGGGTGCTGGCTACACCTTC TRBJ1-2 TRBD1 TRBV28 -
CASTRDYQETQYF TGTGCCAGCACGCGGGACTATCAAGAGACCCAGTACTTC TRBJ2-5 TRBD2 TRBV5-4 -
CASSEASGSSRPHIYF TGTGCCAGCAGTGAAGCGTCGGGGTCTTCACGCCCCCATATATATTTT TRBJ1-3 - TRBV6-1 -
CASSQAQGANTEAFF TGCGCCAGCAGCCAAGCTCAGGGGGCGAACACTGAAGCTTTCTTT TRBJ1-1 TRBD1 TRBV4-1 -
CASSRASRQGTDTQYF TGTGCCAGCAGCCGGGCCTCACGACAGGGTACAGATACGCAGTATTTT TRBJ2-3 TRBD1 TRBV14 -
CASSATSGTGEDEKLFF TGTGCCAGCAGTGCAACCTCGGGGACAGGGGAGGATGAAAAACTGTTTTTT TRBJ1-4 TRBD1 TRBV28 -
CASMTTSSGNTIYF TGTGCCAGCATGACAACGAGCTCTGGAAACACCATATATTTT TRBJ1-3 - TRBV28 once
CASSYNGGSNQPQHF TGTGCCAGCAGTTACAATGGGGGGTCCAATCAGCCCCAGCATTTT TRBJ1-5 - TRBV6-6 -
CASRGGGIGYTF TGCGCCAGCAGGGGGGGTGGGATCGGCTACACCTTC TRBJ1-2 - TRBV10-2 once
CASSTGGLNTEAFF TGTGCCAGCAGTACAGGGGGCCTGAACACTGAAGCTTTCTTT TRBJ1-1 TRBD1 TRBV2 -
CASSEETGNTIYF TGTGCCAGCAGTGAAGAGACAGGAAACACCATATATTTT TRBJ1-3 - TRBV2 few
CASSLDGHFYGYTF TGTGCCAGCAGCTTAGACGGACATTTCTATGGCTACACCTTC TRBJ1-2 - TRBV7-8 -
CASSLGTAMNTEAFF TGTGCCAGCAGCTTGGGGACAGCCATGAACACTGAAGCTTTCTTT TRBJ1-1 - TRBV5-4 -
CASSFGRSSSYEQYF TGCGCCAGCAGCTTTGGGCGATCAAGCTCCTACGAGCAGTACTTC TRBJ2-7 - TRBV5-1 -
CASSVLPGETQYF TGTGCCAGCAGTGTACTGCCGGGTGAGACCCAGTACTTC TRBJ2-5 - TRBV6-4 -
CASTGGFSGNTIYF TGTGCCAGCACCGGGGGGTTCTCTGGAAACACCATATATTTT TRBJ1-3 - TRBV9 -
CASSMTFTDTQYF TGTGCCAGCAGCATGACATTCACAGATACGCAGTATTTT TRBJ2-3 - TRBV5-6 -
CASSTPRTGQETQYF TGTGCCAGTAGCACGCCGAGGACAGGGCAAGAGACCCAGTACTTC TRBJ2-5 TRBD1 TRBV19 -
CASSPPGTGDAGELFF TGTGCCAGCAGCCCCCCCGGGACAGGGGATGCCGGGGAGCTGTTTTTT TRBJ2-2 TRBD1 TRBV9 -
CASSLAGGGLVYEQYF TGCGCCAGCAGCTTGGCCGGGGGAGGGTTGGTCTATGAGCAGTACTTC TRBJ2-7 TRBD2 TRBV5-1 -
CASSVTGFTADTQYF TGTGCCAGCAGCGTAACAGGGTTTACGGCAGATACGCAGTATTTT TRBJ2-3 - TRBV9 -
CASSFQGPEFCEQYF TGCGCCAGCAGTTTCCAGGGGCCGGAATTCTGCGAGCAGTACTTC TRBJ2-7 - TRBV23-1 -
CASSQTAYGYTF TGTGCCAGCAGTCAGACAGCTTATGGCTACACCTTC TRBJ1-2 - TRBV28 -
CSSSRQGAEQFF TGTTCCAGCAGCCGCCAGGGTGCCGAGCAGTTCTTC TRBJ2-1 - TRBV7-9 -
CASNRDHMNTEAFF TGTGCCAGCAACAGGGACCACATGAACACTGAAGCTTTCTTT TRBJ1-1 - TRBV7-2 -
CASSYRVQETQYF TGTGCCAGCAGTTACAGGGTACAAGAGACCCAGTACTTC TRBJ2-5 - TRBV7-2 once
CASSFRDRGPDEQYF TGTGCCAGCAGCTTCCGGGACAGGGGGCCAGACGAGCAGTACTTC TRBJ2-7 TRBD1 TRBV5-4 -
CSVSGLAGVLDTQYF TGCAGCGTTTCGGGACTAGCGGGAGTGTTGGATACGCAGTATTTT TRBJ2-3 TRBD2 TRBV29-1 -
CASSHRVHNQPQHF TGTGCCAGCAGCCACAGGGTGCACAATCAGCCCCAGCATTTT TRBJ1-5 - TRBV5-8 -
CASSPAGGTEAFF TGCGCCAGCAGCCCGGCAGGGGGCACTGAAGCTTTCTTT TRBJ1-1 TRBD1 TRBV4-1 -
CASSQDLLVSSYEQYF TGCGCCAGCAGCCAAGATCTTCTAGTAAGCTCCTACGAGCAGTACTTC TRBJ2-7 - TRBV4-3 -